Shown below are 20 T cell receptor beta chains from a single sample sequenced in a study of blood T cell repertoires in COVID-19. The repertoire was sequenced with immunoSEQ multiplex PCR; TCRdb's copy has only in-frame clones and lacks some. The sample lists just over 150,000 clones, 90% to 95% occurring once. What was sequenced was peripheral blood. Every receptor here comes from a woman aged 45-65 years with acute or convalescent COVID-19.

V gene TRBV6-2 or TRBV6-3 combines with J gene TRBJ1-2, with a tentative D call TRBD1 (5 bases). The length of the CDR3 is 13 residues. V shed 6 bases and J shed 4 bases, with 12 bases lying between them. Germline V gives CDR1 MNHEY, CDR2 SVGEGT. CDR3 bases: TGTGCCAGCAGCCGAACCCAGGGCTATGGCTACACCTTC. This encodes CASSRTQGYGYTF.

The chain employs TRBV28 and TRBJ2-1; TRBD1 matches at 11 bases. Germline CDR1 reads MDHEN; CDR2 reads SYDVKM. This CDR3 contains 15 residues. With 6 bases clipped from V and 5 bases from J, the junction kept 6 bases outside the gene matches. The CDR3 reads CASSSPGQGDNEQFF. The CDR3 DNA sequence: TGTGCCAGCAGCTCGCCGGGACAGGGGGACAATGAGCAGTTCTTC.

The gene calls are TRBV9 and TRBJ2-1, with TRBD2 as a possible D gene (5 bases). Per the germline V gene, CDR1 is SGDLS and CDR2 is YYNGEE. This CDR3 region has 16 residues. Deletions cut 4 bases from V and 2 bases from J, with 16 bases between. Here the CDR3 reads CASSLPGGSAYNEQFF. DNA for the CDR3: TGTGCCAGCAGCCTCCCCGGTGGTAGCGCCTACAATGAGCAGTTCTTC. Based on the CDR3 plus reference TRBV9 and TRBJ2-1, the full variable domain is DSGVTQTPKHLITATGQRVTLRCSPRSGDLSVYWYQQSLDQGLQFLIQYYNGEERAKGNILERFSAQQFPDLHSELNLSSLELGDSALYFCASSLPGGSAYNEQFFGPGTRLTVL.

This clone is a singleton in its sample. The gene calls are TRBV6-5 and TRBJ1-2; D possibly corresponds to TRBD1 (5 bases). Trimming removed 2 bases from V and 4 bases from J, with 14 bases in between. CDR1 and CDR2 (germline): MNHEY, SVGAGI. The CDR3 consists of 15 residues. The CDR3 here is CASSYSPGLSYGYTF. Written as DNA, the CDR3 is TGTGCCAGCAGTTACAGTCCGGGACTCAGCTATGGCTACACCTTC.

The chain is built from TRBV5-6 and TRBJ2-5; D may be TRBD2 (7 bases). Germline V gene lookup returns CDR1 SGHDT and CDR2 YYEEEE. The CDR3 is 16 residues long. Trimming cost V 2 bases and J 5 bases, with 19 bases left between them. CDR3 in DNA: TGTGCCAGCAGCTTAGGAGGGGGAGGGACCTGGGAGACCCAGTACTTC. This translates into CASSLGGGGTWETQYF.

This chain joins TRBV25-1 and TRBJ2-1, with a tentative D call TRBD1 (6 bases). Germline V lookup: CDR1 MGHDK, CDR2 SYGVNS. Between the trimmed V and J ends, which lost 11 bases and 0 bases, there was a span of 14 bases. CDR3 length equals 14 residues. In DNA form, the CDR3 reads TGTGCCGCTGGGACATTCAGCTCCTACAATGAGCAGTTCTTC. Protein: CAAGTFSSYNEQFF.

The genes are TRBV27 and TRBJ1-6, with 7 bases matching TRBD1. Unmatched junction bases numbered 5, after V lost 3 bases and J lost 9 bases. Germline V gene data show CDR1 as MNHEY and CDR2 as SMNVEV (reference sequence). CDR3 length: 14 residues. CDR3 nucleotide sequence: TGTGCCAGCAGTTTTTTAGGGGGCGGTTCACCCCTCCACTTT. Its translation is CASSFLGGGSPLHF.

The chain combines TRBV6-5 with TRBJ2-1, with D tentatively TRBD1 (6 bases). Looked up from germline, CDR1 is MNHEY and CDR2 is SVGAGI. V lost 6 bases and J lost 4, with 16 bases in between. The CDR3 runs to 15 residues. DNA for the CDR3: TGTGCCAGCAGGCCCGGACAGATGCAGTACAATGAGCAGTTCTTC. It encodes CASRPGQMQYNEQFF.

The chain is built from TRBV11-2 and TRBJ2-1; 9 nucleotides align to TRBD1. Trimming cost V 4 bases and J 6 bases; bases outside gene matches: 7. This CDR3 has 15 residues. The V gene's germline CDR1 is SGHAT and CDR2 FQNNGV. CDR3 residues: CASSYAGQGSNEQFF. Written as DNA, the CDR3 is TGTGCCAGCAGCTATGCGGGACAGGGATCCAATGAGCAGTTCTTC.

This chain joins TRBV7-8 and TRBJ2-1, with D tentatively TRBD1 (6 bases). Germline V CDR1 and CDR2: SGHVS, FQNEAQ. This CDR3 is built from 13 residues. The V end was cut by 2 bases, the J end by 7 bases, with 9 bases between. This chain's CDR3 is CASSLFQGNEQFF. Written as DNA, the CDR3 is TGTGCCAGCAGCTTATTTCAGGGGAATGAGCAGTTCTTC.

This clone was observed once. V is TRBV11-2 and J is TRBJ1-6; D perhaps matches TRBD1 (6 bases). Germline V gene sequence: CDR1 SGHAT, CDR2 FQNNGV. Trimming removed 5 bases from V and 10 bases from J, with 18 bases in between. The CDR3 extends over 15 amino acids. CDR3 bases: TGTGCCAGCAGCCCCTTACGGGGGGCCGTCTCACCCCTCCACTTT. Translated, it gives CASSPLRGAVSPLHF.

This rearrangement joins TRBV15 to TRBJ1-3; tentatively, D is TRBD1 (5 bases). In germline, CDR1 is LNHNV, CDR2 YYDKDF (reference sequence). V was trimmed by 5 bases and J by 3 bases, leaving 14 bases between them. The CDR3 has 15 amino acids. The CDR3 spells CATSASGGYGNTIYF. The CDR3 region has the DNA TGTGCCACCAGCGCAAGTGGGGGGTATGGAAACACCATATATTTT. The full variable domain, in which reference TRBV15 and TRBJ1-3 provide the parts outside the CDR3, is DAMVIQNPRYQVTQFGKPVTLSCSQTLNHNVMYWYQQKSSQAPKLLFHYYDKDFNNEADTPDNFQSRRPNTSFCFLDIRSPGLGDTAMYLCATSASGGYGNTIYFGEGSWLTVV.

This clone appeared once. The chain carries TRBV18 and TRBJ2-7; D perhaps matches TRBD1 (6 bases). CDR1 is KGHSH, CDR2 LQKENI, per germline. The germline V and J ends were trimmed by 4 bases and 4 bases, with 14 bases remaining between them. The CDR3 contains 14 residues. The CDR3 nucleotides read TGTGCCAGCTCACATCCAGGGGAAACATACGAGCAGTACTTC. Protein product: CASSHPGETYEQYF.

V usage is TRBV3-1 (or the pseudogene TRBV3-2) and J usage is TRBJ1-6, with D possibly being TRBD1 (5 bases). The germline gives CDR1 LGHDT, CDR2 YNNKEL (reference sequence). V was cut by 2 bases and J by 6 bases, with 11 bases left in between. The CDR3 is 15 residues long. The CDR3 nucleotides read TGTGCCAGCAGCCAAACAGGCGCATTTAATTCACCCCTCCACTTT. Protein product: CASSQTGAFNSPLHF.

The V call is TRBV5-4, the J call TRBJ1-6; 8 nucleotides line up with TRBD1. This CDR3 spans 14 amino acids. CDR1 and CDR2 (germline): SGHNT, YYREEE (reference sequence). J was trimmed by 7 bases and V by 0 bases; bases with no gene match: 0. DNA for the CDR3: TGTGCCAGCAGCTTGGGACAGGGGAATTCACCCCTCCACTTT. Amino acid sequence: CASSLGQGNSPLHF.

The V gene is TRBV6-5, the J gene TRBJ1-2, with a possible D match to TRBD1 (6 bases). The CDR3 spans 13 residues. Trimming cost V 2 bases and J 7 bases, with 11 bases left between them. The germline V gene encodes CDR1 MNHEY and CDR2 SVGAGI. The chain's CDR3 is CASSYGEGGGYTF. The CDR3 nucleotides read TGTGCCAGCAGTTACGGGGAAGGGGGTGGCTACACCTTC.

The CDR3 is CASSPLFGGTSGGPQETQYF. CDR3 DNA sequence: TGTGCCAGCAGCCCCCTATTCGGGGGGACTAGCGGGGGGCCCCAGGAGACCCAGTACTTC. This chain links TRBV7-3 with TRBJ2-5, with 15 nucleotides matching TRBD2. Germline V gene lookup returns CDR1 SGHTA and CDR2 FQGTGA. There are 20 residues in the CDR3. V lost 5 bases to trimming and J lost 5 bases; unmatched junction nucleotides: 18.

As for this clone: This CDR3 is also generated by other DNA sequences in the sample. The chain joins TRBV15 to TRBJ1-1; tentatively, D is TRBD1 (6 bases). CDR1 and CDR2 from the germline V gene are LNHNV and YYDKDF (reference sequence). The CDR3 is 13 amino acids. Trimming removed 3 bases at V and 1 base at J, with 6 bases between. The CDR3 sequence is CATSRTGNTEAFF. The CDR3, as DNA: TGTGCCACCAGCAGGACAGGGAACACTGAAGCTTTCTTT.

This clone showed up just a few times. J is TRBJ2-2 and V is TRBV10-3, with 8 bases fitting TRBD2. This CDR3 is built from 15 residues. J gave up 4 bases and V 8 bases, and 9 bases lay outside the gene matches. Per germline, CDR1 ENHRY and CDR2 SYGVKD. The CDR3 coding sequence is TGTGCCATCGGACCCGGGACTAGACGCACCGGGGAGCTGTTTTTT. Amino acids: CAIGPGTRRTGELFF.

The chain has TRBV28 and TRBJ1-5, with TRBD1 matching over 9 bases. This CDR3 contains 15 residues. Per the germline V gene, CDR1 is MDHEN and CDR2 is SYDVKM. Losses at the gene ends were 4 bases for V and 6 bases for J; bases not matched to a gene: 7. Here the CDR3 reads CASSSVDRGAQPQHF. The CDR3 DNA reads as TGTGCCAGCAGTTCCGTTGACAGGGGGGCTCAGCCCCAGCATTTT.